The 5 T cell receptor beta chains in this list originate from one sample, sequenced in a study of T cells after posttransplantation cyclophosphamide. Control samples came 1 year after myeloablative marrow transplants with methotrexate plus calcineurin inhibitor. Sequenced by immunoSEQ multiplex PCR; TCRdb stores in-frame clones only, minus some. The table shows around 22,000 clones, with 80% to 90% occurring only once. Sequenced here: PBMCs, sampled after an allogeneic stem cell transplant with a calcineurin inhibitor and methotrexate. The receptors originated from a female patient in her 50s who received an allogeneic stem cell transplant from an unrelated donor, was CMV-positive, and had chronic GVHD only. The T cells may come from the graft donor.

V gene TRBV10-3 combines with J gene TRBJ1-3; 7 bases are a match to TRBD1. Germline trimming cut 3 bases from V and 2 bases from J; bases unmatched to any gene: 7. Germline V CDR1 and CDR2: ENHRY, SYGVKD. This CDR3 region has 16 residues. The CDR3: CAISESSGGPGNTIYF. CDR3 coding DNA: TGTGCCATCAGTGAATCTTCAGGGGGGCCTGGAAACACCATATATTTT.

The rearrangement uses TRBV19 and TRBJ2-7; perhaps TRBD2 as D (5 bases). The CDR3 is 14 residues long. V lost 7 bases and J lost 7, with 20 bases in between. Germline CDR1 reads LNHDA; CDR2 reads SQIVND (reference sequence). This CDR3 is CASTRGEGYGEQYF. In nucleotides, the CDR3 is TGTGCCAGTACTCGGGGTGAAGGCTACGGAGAGCAGTACTTC. Drawing the rest from reference TRBV19 and TRBJ2-7, the complete variable domain is DGGITQSPKYLFRKEGQNVTLSCEQNLNHDAMYWYRQDPGQGLRLIYYSQIVNDFQKGDIAEGYSVSREKKESFPLTVTSAQKNPTAFYLCASTRGEGYGEQYFGPGTRLTVT.

V is TRBV10-1 and J is TRBJ2-1, with TRBD2 matching over 7 bases. The CDR3 is 16 residues long. Germline CDR1 and CDR2: WNHNN and SYGVQD (reference sequence). V was pared by 4 bases and J by 7 bases, with 13 bases of the junction left unmatched. Here the CDR3 reads CASSGVRGRAWNEQFF. CDR3 sequence (DNA): TGCGCCAGCAGTGGGGTTCGTGGGAGGGCCTGGAATGAGCAGTTCTTC.

The rearrangement joins TRBV6-5 to TRBJ2-7, with 7 bases aligning to TRBD2. This CDR3 region has 14 residues. Germline CDR1 is MNHEY and CDR2 is SVGAGI. Trimming took 2 bases from V and 0 from J; bases not matched to a gene: 1. The CDR3 here is CASSYGTNSYEQYF. Written as DNA, the CDR3 is TGTGCCAGCAGTTACGGGACTAACTCCTACGAGCAGTACTTC.

The genes are TRBV5-1 and TRBJ1-2; 7 bases are a match to TRBD1. V trimming: 3 bases; J trimming: 2 bases; junction bases outside the gene matches: 4. The CDR3 runs to 14 residues. The germline CDR1 and CDR2 sequences are SGHRS and YFSETQ. CDR3 DNA: TGCGCCAGCAGCTCGCAGGGGGAAAACTATGGCTACACCTTC. This gives the protein CASSSQGENYGYTF.